Each of the 27 T cell receptor beta chains below was sequenced from the same sample in a study of T cell changes during pregnancy in multiple sclerosis. The assay was immunoSEQ multiplex PCR, and TCRdb's table has in-frame clones only and misses some. The table records tens of thousands of clones, more than 90% of them present only once. The source was peripheral blood, collected in the first trimester of pregnancy. These TCRs come from a female donor in good health, enrolled as a control in a pregnancy study.

The rearrangement links TRBV30 to TRBJ2-1; 7 bases match TRBD1. Germline CDR1 is GTSNPN and CDR2 is SVGIG (reference sequence). Trimming cost V 1 base and J 3 bases; bases outside gene matches: 9. The CDR3 extends over 16 amino acids. CDR3 in amino acids: CAWSGLGQRNYNEQFF. As DNA, the CDR3 is TGTGCCTGGAGTGGGCTGGGACAGCGGAACTACAATGAGCAGTTCTTC.

The V gene is TRBV5-4, the J gene TRBJ2-5; unclear D gene. CDR1 and CDR2 (germline): SGHNT, YYREEE (reference sequence). The CDR3 covers 12 residues. V lost 5 bases, J lost 0 bases, and 5 bases lay in between. CDR3 protein: CASRSYQETQYF. The CDR3 bases are TGTGCCAGCAGATCGTACCAAGAGACCCAGTACTTC.

Here the CDR3 DNA reads TGCAGCGTTCCGGGACAGGGCTACGAGCAGTACTTC. Residues: CSVPGQGYEQYF. The V call is TRBV29-1, the J call TRBJ2-7; the match to TRBD1 covers 9 bases. Germline values: CDR1 SQVTM, CDR2 ANQGSEA. This CDR3 is built from 12 residues. V lost 5 bases and J lost 3; bases outside the gene matches: 2.

V is TRBV19 and J is TRBJ2-1; TRBD2 matches 11 bases. Unmatched junction bases numbered 10, after V lost 2 bases and J lost 10 bases. The germline gives CDR1 LNHDA, CDR2 SQIVND (reference sequence). This CDR3 comprises 16 residues. CDR3 coding DNA: TGTGCCAGTAGTATAAAGATACTAGCGGGAGAAGAGGAGCAGTTCTTC. It encodes CASSIKILAGEEEQFF.

The chain combines TRBV6-6 with TRBJ2-7, with 10 nucleotides matching TRBD2. This CDR3 is built from 15 residues. Losses at the gene ends were 6 bases for V and 1 base for J; bases not matched to a gene: 6. The V gene's germline CDR1 is MNHNY and CDR2 SVGAGI (reference sequence). This chain's CDR3 is CASRTGTSESYEQYF. In DNA form, the CDR3 reads TGTGCCAGCAGAACCGGGACTAGCGAATCCTACGAGCAGTACTTC.

This rearrangement joins TRBV5-1 to TRBJ2-1, with 7 bases identical to TRBD1. Germline-derived CDR1 and CDR2 are SGHRS and YFSETQ. The CDR3 has 17 amino acids. The V gene end was trimmed by 4 bases and the J gene end by 3 bases; junction bases not matched to a gene: 13. The CDR3 nucleotides are TGCGCCAGCAGCGTAGGGACAGCCCTTAAACTCTACAATGAGCAGTTCTTC. It is translated as CASSVGTALKLYNEQFF.

The J gene is TRBJ1-2, the V gene TRBV6-1; the D is unclear. Germline CDR1 is MNHNS and CDR2 is SASEGT. The CDR3 totals 11 residues. V was shortened by 10 bases and J by 6 bases, with 12 bases between the two germline ends. DNA for the CDR3: TGTGCCACGGAGGGCCCTGATGGCTACACCTTC. Protein product: CATEGPDGYTF.

This chain connects TRBV7-3 to TRBJ2-1, with TRBD2 identical over 8 bases. The CDR3 loop spans 15 amino acids. V gave up 4 bases and J gave up 3 bases; unmatched junction bases: 5. Germline CDR1 SGHTA, CDR2 FQGTGA. The CDR3 DNA is TGTGCCAGCAGCTCCCCAGGGACTAGCTACAATGAGCAGTTCTTC. Its protein is CASSSPGTSYNEQFF.

The table lists this clone with a few counts. The chain uses TRBV7-9 and TRBJ2-1; 16 nucleotides line up with TRBD2. V trimming: 6 bases; J trimming: 10 bases; junction bases outside the gene matches: 9. The CDR3 has 16 amino acids. From germline, CDR1 is SEHNR and CDR2 FQNEAQ (reference sequence). The CDR3 bases are TGTGCCAGCAGTTTACTAGGGACTAGCGGGGGGGCGGAGCAGTTCTTC. Its translation: CASSLLGTSGGAEQFF.

V and J are TRBV4-3 and TRBJ2-3; 10 bases line up with TRBD2. The CDR3 has 17 amino acids. V lost 0 bases to trimming and J lost 4 bases; unmatched junction nucleotides: 7. The germline V gene has CDR1 LGHNA and CDR2 YSLEER. CDR3 DNA sequence: TGCGCCAGCAGCCAAGACCCAGCGGGGGGGCCATCAGATACGCAGTATTTT. Protein product: CASSQDPAGGPSDTQYF.

The rearrangement uses TRBV5-6 and TRBJ1-4; maybe TRBD1 (6 bases). V was clipped by 0 bases and J by 0 bases, with 15 bases between them. CDR3 length: 18 amino acids. Germline CDR1 reads SGHDT; CDR2 reads YYEEEE. CDR3 residues: CASSLDGQGPTTNEKLFF. CDR3 coding DNA: TGTGCCAGCAGCTTGGATGGGCAGGGGCCTACAACTAATGAAAAACTGTTTTTT.

The chain links TRBV7-2 to TRBJ1-1; D ambiguous. Trimming stripped 3 bases from V and 2 bases from J, with 13 bases between. CDR3 size: 15 residues. CDR1 and CDR2 from the germline V gene are SGHTA and FQGNSA. This chain's CDR3 is CASSFFRQRNTEAFF. As DNA, the CDR3 is TGTGCCAGCAGCTTTTTTAGACAAAGAAACACTGAAGCTTTCTTT.

This clone was counted once. V is TRBV5-8 and J is TRBJ2-1; 8 bases match TRBD2. From germline, CDR1 is SGHTS and CDR2 YDEGEE. Unmatched junction bases numbered 7, after V lost 0 bases and J lost 2 bases. The CDR3 length is 17 residues. CDR3 sequence: CASSLEGLVGAYNEQFF. The DNA of the CDR3 is TGTGCCAGCAGCTTGGAGGGACTAGTGGGGGCCTACAATGAGCAGTTCTTC.

The chain is built from TRBV7-8 and TRBJ2-5; 9 bases line up with TRBD1. The ends lost 4 bases at V and 4 bases at J; junction bases unmatched: 7. Germline CDR1 SGHVS, CDR2 FQNEAQ. There are 15 residues in the CDR3. The CDR3 loop reads CASSSGQGSVETQYF. CDR3 sequence (DNA): TGTGCCAGCAGCTCGGGACAGGGAAGCGTAGAGACCCAGTACTTC.

The chain joins TRBV27 to TRBJ2-7; no clear D gene. V lost 5 bases to trimming and J lost 2 bases, with 4 bases between them. The CDR3 spans 11 residues. The germline CDR1 and CDR2 sequences are MNHEY and SMNVEV (reference sequence). The CDR3 spells CASSPAYEQYF. CDR3 bases: TGTGCCAGCAGTCCCGCCTACGAGCAGTACTTC.

The CDR3 spells CASSRTSLNEQFF. The CDR3 nucleotides are TGCGCCAGCAGTCGGACTAGCTTAAATGAGCAGTTCTTC. The V call is TRBV5-1, the J call TRBJ2-1, with TRBD2 matching 8 bases. V was clipped by 5 bases and J by 7 bases; unmatched bases: 5. Looked up from germline, CDR1 is SGHRS and CDR2 is YFSETQ. The CDR3 covers 13 residues. Complete variable domain (other parts from reference TRBV5-1 and TRBJ2-1): KAGVTQTPRYLIKTRGQQVTLSCSPISGHRSVSWYQQTPGQGLQFLFEYFSETQRNKGNFPGRFSGRQFSNSRSEMNVSTLELGDSALYLCASSRTSLNEQFFGPGTRLTVL.

DNA of the CDR3: TGTGCCAGTAGCCCCTGGGGGGGGCCGAACACTGAAGCTTTCTTT. It codes for CASSPWGGPNTEAFF. The chain has TRBV19 and TRBJ1-1; maybe TRBD1 (6 bases). This CDR3 contains 15 residues. Trimming left V 6 bases short and J 1 base short, with 15 bases between. From germline, CDR1 is LNHDA and CDR2 SQIVND (reference sequence).

This clone was seen just once. The chain has TRBV4-2 and TRBJ2-3, with a possible D match to TRBD2 (6 bases). There are 17 residues in the CDR3. Trimming cost V 0 bases and J 0 bases, with 13 bases left between them. Germline V gene sequence: CDR1 LGHNA, CDR2 YNFKEQ. DNA for the CDR3: TGTGCCAGCAGCCAAGATTGGCCGGGACTGAGCACAGATACGCAGTATTTT. It codes for CASSQDWPGLSTDTQYF.

The chain combines TRBV4-2 with TRBJ1-1; TRBD1 aligns across 7 bases. The junction had 10 bases not matched to a gene; V was cut back by 9 bases and J by 6 bases. Germline V CDR1 and CDR2: LGHNA, YNFKEQ. This CDR3 is built from 13 residues. The CDR3 sequence: CASAEGARAEAFF. The CDR3 DNA follows: TGTGCCAGTGCAGAGGGGGCTAGGGCTGAAGCTTTCTTT.

The gene calls are TRBV4-3 and TRBJ1-4; the D gene is possibly TRBD1 (6 bases). CDR1 and CDR2 (germline): LGHNA, YSLEER. The CDR3 sequence is 14 residues long. Trimming removed 5 bases at V and 7 bases at J, with 14 bases between. The CDR3 sequence: CASSSQVTGEKLFF. Here the CDR3 DNA reads TGCGCCAGCAGCTCTCAAGTGACAGGTGAAAAACTGTTTTTT.

The V and J genes are TRBV5-1 and TRBJ2-7; possibly TRBD2 for D (5 bases). The CDR3 is 12 amino acids. The germline V gene encodes CDR1 SGHRS and CDR2 YFSETQ. Trimming stripped 5 bases from V and 2 bases from J, with 8 bases between. The CDR3 region is CASSPGTYEQYF. In DNA, the CDR3 is TGCGCCAGCAGTCCCGGGACCTACGAGCAGTACTTC.

Here the CDR3 reads CASKLSGTVYGYTF. The DNA for the CDR3 is TGTGCCAGCAAATTATCAGGGACAGTCTATGGCTACACCTTC. The chain links TRBV27 to TRBJ1-2; 7 nucleotides agree with TRBD1. The CDR3 consists of 14 residues. J lost 4 bases, V lost 7 bases, and 9 bases had no gene match. CDR1 MNHEY and CDR2 SMNVEV come from the germline V gene (reference sequence).

The V call is TRBV9, the J call TRBJ2-3; D perhaps matches TRBD2 (6 bases). The CDR3 runs to 14 residues. CDR1 SGDLS and CDR2 YYNGEE come from the germline V gene. The V end lost 1 base, the J end lost 6 bases, and 12 bases lay between the germline ends. CDR3 protein: CASSVRWDSDTQYF. Here the CDR3 DNA reads TGTGCCAGCAGCGTAAGGTGGGACTCGGATACGCAGTATTTT.

V and J are TRBV18 and TRBJ2-2; TRBD2 is a possible D gene (7 bases). V lost 2 bases to trimming and J lost 3 bases, with 13 bases between them. Germline V gene data show CDR1 as KGHSH and CDR2 as LQKENI. The CDR3 runs to 16 residues. The CDR3 DNA reads TGTGCCAGCTCACCATACGGCGGGGGCGACACCGGGGAGCTGTTTTTT. As protein: CASSPYGGGDTGELFF.

V is TRBV6-6 and J is TRBJ2-1; D possibly corresponds to TRBD2 (5 bases). CDR3 size: 16 residues. V was clipped by 0 bases and J by 1 base, with 10 bases between them. Germline V gives CDR1 MNHNY, CDR2 SVGAGI (reference sequence). The CDR3 DNA sequence: TGTGCCAGCAGTTACTCCCAAGCGGCTTCCTACAATGAGCAGTTCTTC. Translating it yields CASSYSQAASYNEQFF.

The V and J genes are TRBV30 and TRBJ1-5; the match to TRBD1 covers 7 bases. The trim removed 0 bases at V and 7 bases at J, leaving 9 bases unmatched. Germline lookup yields CDR1 GTSNPN and CDR2 SVGIG (reference sequence). This CDR3 is built from 15 residues. This CDR3 is CAWSVMGTVGQPQHF. CDR3 nucleotide sequence: TGTGCCTGGAGTGTAATGGGGACAGTCGGACAGCCCCAGCATTTT. Based on the CDR3 plus reference TRBV30 and TRBJ1-5, the full variable domain is SQTIHQWPATLVQPVGSPLSLECTVEGTSNPNLYWYRQAAGRGLQLLFYSVGIGQISSEVPQNLSASRPQDRQFILSSKKLLLSDSGFYLCAWSVMGTVGQPQHFGDGTRLSIL.

This chain links TRBV5-1 with TRBJ1-6; D is possibly TRBD1 (5 bases). The CDR3 contains 16 residues. Deletions cut 1 base from V and 7 bases from J, with 15 bases between. Germline V gene data show CDR1 as SGHRS and CDR2 as YFSETQ. The CDR3 region is CASSLIVGRANSPLHF. As DNA, the CDR3 is TGCGCCAGCAGCTTGATTGTCGGCAGGGCCAATTCACCCCTCCACTTT.